These T cell receptor beta chains were read from a single sample in a study of spatial heterogeneity in lung cancer. TCRdb reprocessed the 5' RACE reads via MiXCR and lists one record per CDR3 protein. The sample consists of some 83,000 distinct CDR3 sequences, more than 15% of them appearing once. Sample: PBMCs, taken at surgery. These receptor sequences come from a male donor with early-stage non-small cell lung cancer. CDR3s include the opening cysteine and the closing phenylalanine or tryptophan. The D gene is left open where the match is weak. Some rows have no size entry. The others give once, few or many, or a class for an expanded clone.

v_gene: TRBV28
abundance: NA
d_gene: NA
j_gene: TRBJ2-7
CDR3aa: CASSLSDTPYEQYF
CDR3nt: TGTGCCAGCAGTTTATCGGACACCCCCTACGAGCAGTACTTC

v_gene: TRBV28
abundance: many
d_gene: TRBD2
j_gene: TRBJ2-5
CDR3aa: CASSLTSGSQETQYF
CDR3nt: TGTGCCAGCAGTTTGACTAGCGGGAGCCAAGAGACCCAGTACTTC

v_gene: TRBV7-2
abundance: few
d_gene: NA
j_gene: TRBJ2-5
CDR3aa: CASSSEGETQYF
CDR3nt: TGTGCCAGCAGCTCGGAGGGAGAGACCCAGTACTTC

v_gene: TRBV27
abundance: NA
d_gene: TRBD2
j_gene: TRBJ2-1
CDR3aa: CASSLPAGTSRRSYNEQFF
CDR3nt: TGTGCCAGCAGTTTGCCGGCGGGGACTAGCCGCCGCTCCTACAATGAGCAGTTCTTC

v_gene: TRBV20-1
abundance: few
d_gene: NA
j_gene: TRBJ1-2
CDR3aa: CSARDPGVPGDYGYTF
CDR3nt: TGCAGTGCTAGAGACCCCGGGGTCCCTGGAGACTATGGCTACACCTTC

v_gene: TRBV20-1
abundance: NA
d_gene: TRBD1
j_gene: TRBJ1-2
CDR3aa: CSASPPDREDGYTF
CDR3nt: TGCAGTGCTAGTCCACCGGACAGGGAGGATGGCTACACCTTC

v_gene: TRBV20-1
abundance: many
d_gene: TRBD1
j_gene: TRBJ2-7
CDR3aa: CSAPGQGAHEQYF
CDR3nt: TGCAGTGCCCCGGGACAGGGGGCCCACGAGCAGTACTTC

v_gene: TRBV29-1
abundance: few
d_gene: NA
j_gene: TRBJ2-6
CDR3aa: CSVVSSGANVLTF
CDR3nt: TGCAGCGTTGTTTCCTCTGGGGCCAACGTCCTGACTTTC

v_gene: TRBV5-1
abundance: NA
d_gene: NA
j_gene: TRBJ1-1
CDR3aa: CVSSFYREQNTEAFF
CDR3nt: TGCGTCAGCAGCTTTTACCGGGAGCAGAACACTGAAGCTTTCTTT

v_gene: TRBV20-1
abundance: few
d_gene: NA
j_gene: TRBJ2-7
CDR3aa: CSARRISPEQYF
CDR3nt: TGCAGTGCTAGGCGCATCTCACCCGAGCAGTACTTC

v_gene: TRBV5-4
abundance: NA
d_gene: NA
j_gene: TRBJ2-1
CDR3aa: CASSLPGENEQFF
CDR3nt: TGTGCCAGCAGCTTGCCAGGGGAGAATGAGCAGTTCTTC

v_gene: TRBV28
abundance: few
d_gene: TRBD1
j_gene: TRBJ2-5
CDR3aa: CASSKTGGEETQYF
CDR3nt: TGTGCCAGCAGTAAGACAGGGGGCGAAGAGACCCAGTACTTC

v_gene: TRBV28
abundance: few
d_gene: TRBD1
j_gene: TRBJ1-6
CDR3aa: CASNSAAGGSDSPLHF
CDR3nt: TGTGCCAGCAACTCGGCGGCAGGGGGCAGTGATTCACCCCTCCACTTT

v_gene: TRBV2
abundance: few
d_gene: NA
j_gene: TRBJ1-1
CDR3aa: CASTEDRKVAFF
CDR3nt: TGTGCCAGCACCGAGGACCGAAAGGTCGCTTTCTTT

v_gene: TRBV29-1
abundance: many
d_gene: NA
j_gene: TRBJ2-7
CDR3aa: CSVTTISYEQYF
CDR3nt: TGCAGCGTTACAACGATCTCCTACGAGCAGTACTTC

v_gene: TRBV7-2
abundance: few
d_gene: NA
j_gene: TRBJ1-5
CDR3aa: CASSIQQDPLQHF
CDR3nt: TGTGCCAGCAGCATACAACAGGACCCGCTCCAGCATTTT

v_gene: TRBV6-2/TRBV6-3
abundance: many
d_gene: NA
j_gene: TRBJ2-1
CDR3aa: CASSYSSPPEQFF
CDR3nt: TGTGCCAGCAGTTACTCGAGTCCTCCGGAGCAGTTCTTC

v_gene: TRBV6-2/TRBV6-3
abundance: few
d_gene: NA
j_gene: TRBJ2-3
CDR3aa: CASTKSGSADTQYF
CDR3nt: TGTGCCAGCACCAAGTCAGGGTCGGCAGATACGCAGTATTTT

v_gene: TRBV10-3
abundance: few
d_gene: NA
j_gene: TRBJ2-5
CDR3aa: CAISRDAETQYF
CDR3nt: TGTGCCATCAGCAGGGACGCAGAGACCCAGTACTTC

v_gene: TRBV28
abundance: many
d_gene: TRBD1
j_gene: TRBJ1-5
CDR3aa: CASSYTPGQGAINQPQHF
CDR3nt: TGTGCCAGCAGCTACACCCCGGGACAGGGGGCGATCAATCAGCCCCAGCATTTT

v_gene: TRBV7-2
abundance: NA
d_gene: TRBD1
j_gene: TRBJ2-5
CDR3aa: CASSSNRGRRETQYF
CDR3nt: TGTGCCAGCAGCTCTAACAGGGGGCGCCGAGAGACCCAGTACTTC

v_gene: TRBV11-3
abundance: many
d_gene: NA
j_gene: TRBJ2-2
CDR3aa: CASSLDTGELFF
CDR3nt: TGTGCCAGCAGCCTTGACACCGGGGAGCTGTTTTTT

v_gene: TRBV28
abundance: few
d_gene: TRBD2
j_gene: TRBJ2-3
CDR3aa: CAILGGRAPTDTQYF
CDR3nt: TGTGCCATCCTGGGGGGGAGGGCCCCCACAGATACGCAGTATTTT

v_gene: TRBV24-1
abundance: few
d_gene: TRBD1
j_gene: TRBJ1-2
CDR3aa: CATSDSGTGLSDGYTF
CDR3nt: TGTGCCACCAGTGATTCCGGGACAGGGCTTTCGGATGGCTACACCTTC

v_gene: TRBV19
abundance: NA
d_gene: NA
j_gene: TRBJ2-3
CDR3aa: CASSSGAGNTDTQYF
CDR3nt: TGTGCCAGTAGTAGCGGGGCGGGGAACACAGATACGCAGTATTTT

v_gene: TRBV29-1
abundance: many
d_gene: TRBD1
j_gene: TRBJ1-4
CDR3aa: CSVLDRGDEKLFF
CDR3nt: TGCAGCGTTCTGGACAGGGGGGATGAAAAACTGTTTTTT

v_gene: TRBV10-3
abundance: NA
d_gene: TRBD2
j_gene: TRBJ2-7
CDR3aa: CAISDGLGHEQYF
CDR3nt: TGTGCCATCAGTGATGGACTAGGGCACGAGCAGTACTTC

v_gene: TRBV3-1
abundance: NA
d_gene: TRBD2
j_gene: TRBJ2-1
CDR3aa: CASSQDLAGDYEQFF
CDR3nt: TGTGCCAGCAGCCAAGACCTAGCGGGAGACTATGAGCAGTTCTTC

v_gene: TRBV3-1
abundance: few
d_gene: NA
j_gene: TRBJ2-3
CDR3aa: CASTPAALAATDTQYF
CDR3nt: TGTGCCAGCACCCCTGCAGCTCTGGCGGCCACAGATACGCAGTATTTT

v_gene: TRBV6-6
abundance: NA
d_gene: NA
j_gene: TRBJ2-3
CDR3aa: CASKSGGNTDTQYF
CDR3nt: TGTGCCAGCAAAAGTGGGGGGAACACAGATACGCAGTATTTT

v_gene: TRBV5-1
abundance: NA
d_gene: NA
j_gene: TRBJ1-2
CDR3aa: CASSYSPGTQDGYTF
CDR3nt: TGCGCCAGCAGCTACTCCCCCGGGACTCAGGATGGCTACACCTTC

v_gene: TRBV20-1
abundance: many
d_gene: TRBD2
j_gene: TRBJ2-1
CDR3aa: CSARDPPSGDYNEQFF
CDR3nt: TGCAGTGCTAGAGACCCCCCCAGCGGGGACTACAATGAGCAGTTCTTC

v_gene: TRBV6-1
abundance: few
d_gene: NA
j_gene: TRBJ2-3
CDR3aa: CASSGLGATDTQYF
CDR3nt: TGTGCCAGCAGTGGCTTAGGGGCAACAGATACGCAGTATTTT

v_gene: TRBV28
abundance: once
d_gene: NA
j_gene: TRBJ2-7
CDR3aa: CASSLGSTRYEQYF
CDR3nt: TGTGCCAGCAGTTTGGGCAGTACGCGCTACGAGCAGTACTTC

v_gene: TRBV12-3/TRBV12-4
abundance: few
d_gene: NA
j_gene: TRBJ2-5
CDR3aa: CASSYPQQAQYF
CDR3nt: TGTGCCAGCAGTTACCCCCAGCAGGCCCAGTACTTC

v_gene: TRBV7-3
abundance: many
d_gene: TRBD1
j_gene: TRBJ2-3
CDR3aa: CASSLTGQGSTDTQYF
CDR3nt: TGTGCCAGCAGCTTAACGGGACAGGGTAGCACAGATACGCAGTATTTT

v_gene: TRBV20-1
abundance: few
d_gene: TRBD1
j_gene: TRBJ1-1
CDR3aa: CSARDHTDRGQNTEAFF
CDR3nt: TGCAGTGCTAGAGATCACACGGACAGGGGGCAGAACACTGAAGCTTTCTTT

v_gene: TRBV27
abundance: NA
d_gene: NA
j_gene: TRBJ2-7
CDR3aa: CASSPGSGYEQYF
CDR3nt: TGTGCCAGCAGTCCTGGTAGCGGCTACGAGCAGTACTTC

v_gene: TRBV6-6
abundance: NA
d_gene: NA
j_gene: TRBJ2-3
CDR3aa: CASSPMGPGAVDTQYF
CDR3nt: TGTGCCAGCAGCCCAATGGGACCCGGGGCGGTGGATACGCAGTATTTT

v_gene: TRBV9
abundance: many
d_gene: NA
j_gene: TRBJ1-1
CDR3aa: CASSPPGTEAFF
CDR3nt: TGTGCCAGCAGCCCCCCGGGCACTGAAGCTTTCTTT

v_gene: TRBV5-1
abundance: NA
d_gene: TRBD2
j_gene: TRBJ2-7
CDR3aa: CASSVTSRSWEEQYF
CDR3nt: TGCGCCAGCAGCGTGACTAGCCGGTCGTGGGAAGAGCAGTACTTC

v_gene: TRBV6-2/TRBV6-3
abundance: few
d_gene: NA
j_gene: TRBJ1-5
CDR3aa: CASRRPSGGGNQPQHF
CDR3nt: TGTGCCAGCAGACGGCCCTCGGGAGGGGGCAATCAGCCCCAGCATTTT